This T cell receptor beta chain is drawn from a study of blood T cell repertoires in COVID-19. Whole-study context: The study drew acute and convalescent COVID-19 samples from the United States, Italy and Spain.

Germline lookup yields CDR1 SEHNR and CDR2 FQNEAQ (reference sequence). The CDR3 sequence is 13 residues long. Trimming pared 5 bases from V and 5 bases from J, leaving 12 bases between. Measured with immunoSEQ multiplex PCR; TCRdb has only the in-frame clones, and not every one. The sample shows about 270,000 clones, around 88% of them seen only once. This sequence originates from a woman in her 70s with COVID-19, enrolled during active disease. V is TRBV7-9 and J is TRBJ1-1; possible D gene TRBD1, 6 bases. What was sequenced was peripheral blood. CDR3 nucleotides: TGTGCCAGCAGCCGTGAGGGGGGGACTGAAGCTTTCTTT. This encodes CASSREGGTEAFF.